This TCR beta chain was recorded in a study of T cell changes during pregnancy in multiple sclerosis. The data were produced by immunoSEQ multiplex PCR, yet TCRdb's version contains in-frame clones alone and is incomplete. Of approximately 48,000 clones listed, 94% are singletons. Per germline, CDR1 LNHDA and CDR2 SQIVND (reference sequence). This CDR3 region has 15 residues. V lost 3 bases and J 5 bases, leaving 16 bases between the germline ends. The source was CD4+ T cells from peripheral blood mononuclear cells, collected in the second trimester of pregnancy. The rearrangement uses TRBV19 and TRBJ2-5, with a weak D call TRBD1 (6 bases). The sequence came from a female donor with multiple sclerosis, enrolled in a pregnancy study. The CDR3 DNA is TGTGCCAGTAGTATGTCAGGGGATCCTTGGGAGACCCAGTACTTC. It encodes CASSMSGDPWETQYF.